The sample holds a few counts of the clone carrying this TCR beta chain. Its antigen is as yet unknown. A read error may explain this, as a much larger clone is one base away. RNA transcripts yielded amplified TCR beta CDR3 regions. Using the HTBI primer set, a first-round RT-PCR was run on the TCR CDR3. Each CDR3 protein gets one entry after TCRdb re-called the multiplex PCR reads with MiXCR. The table shows 600,000 to 650,000 distinct CDR3 sequences, with roughly 20% occurring only once. Uncontrolled infection, other autoimmune disease, pregnancy or lactation disqualified patients from enrolment. The CDR3 consists of 13 residues. V shed 4 bases and J shed 1 base, with 6 bases lying between them. These data are taken from a study of T cells in Graves' hyperthyroidism and ophthalmopathy. Across the whole study: Peripheral blood specimens were obtained at initial diagnosis, prior to any treatment.

Study results and caveats: Ophthalmopathy could be told apart from stable hyperthyroidism with a 13 V-J model.

The gene calls are TRBV12-3 or TRBV12-4 and TRBJ2-3; perhaps D is TRBD1 or TRBD2 (5 bases each). This receptor was taken from a young man with Graves' ophthalmopathy. The sequencing sample was made of blood. The chain's CDR3 is CASSWDGTDTQYF. The DNA of the CDR3 is TGTGCCAGCAGTTGGGACGGCACAGATACGCAGTATTTT.